Shown below are 2 T cell receptor beta chains from a single sample sequenced in a study of cytomegalovirus exposure and HLA in healthy donors. PCR primers comprised 60 Vbeta and 13 Jbeta primers. Only in-frame clones appear in the TCRdb table, and some are missing; sequencing was by immunoSEQ multiplex PCR. The profile shows approximately 160,000 clones, approximately 78% of them singletons. Sequencing input: PBMCs. The receptor source for this set is a girl aged 2 to 9 in good health and CMV-seropositive.

The chain is built from TRBV28 and TRBJ2-7; perhaps TRBD2 as D (5 bases). The V end lost 5 bases, the J end lost 1 base, and 15 bases lay between the germline ends. The CDR3 is made up of 15 amino acids. Germline V gene lookup returns CDR1 MDHEN and CDR2 SYDVKM. Here the CDR3 reads CASSLLGKGSYEQYF. The CDR3 DNA sequence: TGTGCCAGCAGTCTACTAGGTAAAGGGTCCTACGAGCAGTACTTC.

This sequence joins TRBV5-1 and TRBJ2-2; 8 bases are shared with TRBD2. In germline, CDR1 is SGHRS, CDR2 YFSETQ. The J segment lost 0 bases and the V segment lost 4 bases, leaving 8 bases of the junction unmatched. The CDR3 loop spans 17 amino acids. CDR3 bases: TGCGCCAGCAGCCGCGGGGGGAGCGGGACGAACACCGGGGAGCTGTTTTTT. It codes for CASSRGGSGTNTGELFF.